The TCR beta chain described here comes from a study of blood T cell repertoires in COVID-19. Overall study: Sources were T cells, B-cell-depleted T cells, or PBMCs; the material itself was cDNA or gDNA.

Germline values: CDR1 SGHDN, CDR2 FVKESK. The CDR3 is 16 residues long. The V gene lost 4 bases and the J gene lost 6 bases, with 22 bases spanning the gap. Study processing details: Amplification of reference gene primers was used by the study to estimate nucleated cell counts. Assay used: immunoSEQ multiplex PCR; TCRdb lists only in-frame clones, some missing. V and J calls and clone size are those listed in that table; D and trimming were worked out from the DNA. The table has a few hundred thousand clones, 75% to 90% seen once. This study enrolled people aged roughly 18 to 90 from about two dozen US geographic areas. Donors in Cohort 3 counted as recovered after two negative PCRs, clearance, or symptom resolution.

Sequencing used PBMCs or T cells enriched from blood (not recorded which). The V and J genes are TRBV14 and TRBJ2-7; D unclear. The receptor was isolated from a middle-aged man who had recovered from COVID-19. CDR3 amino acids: CASSLLFAQTRGEQYF. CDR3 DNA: TGTGCCAGCAGCCTCCTATTCGCACAGACCCGTGGCGAGCAGTACTTC.